These 7 T cell receptor beta chains originate from one sample sequenced in a study of CD8+ T cells in alopecia areata. Documented treatment: oral pan-JAK inhibitor, 5-10 mg twice daily. cDNA serving as the sequencing template came from extracted, reverse transcribed RNA. The data were produced by immunoSEQ multiplex PCR, yet TCRdb's version contains in-frame clones alone and is incomplete. The sample yields some 190,000 clones, more than 50% seen once. The material was CD4+ T cells sorted from blood, obtained at week 24, from a patient treated with tofacitinib. The receptors come from a human donor with alopecia areata.

The chain couples TRBV7-9 to TRBJ1-4, with TRBD1 matching over 8 bases. Germline CDR1 SEHNR, CDR2 FQNEAQ (reference sequence). The CDR3 covers 15 residues. The junction had 11 bases not matched to a gene; V was cut back by 6 bases and J by 8 bases. DNA of the CDR3: TGTGCCAGCAGTTCCGACCTCGCAGGGGGCGAAAAACTGTTTTTT. This sequence encodes CASSSDLAGGEKLFF.

This clone was observed a few times. The rearrangement joins TRBV19 to TRBJ1-5; 7 bases match TRBD1. CDR1 and CDR2 from the germline V gene are LNHDA and SQIVND (reference sequence). V lost 8 bases to trimming and J lost 4 bases; unmatched junction nucleotides: 2. CDR3 size: 12 residues. CDR3 amino acids: CASEQGNQPQHF. The CDR3 coding sequence is TGTGCCAGTGAACAGGGGAATCAGCCCCAGCATTTT.

This clone came up a few times. This chain uses TRBV7-2 with TRBJ1-4, with unresolved D. Germline V CDR1 and CDR2: SGHTA, FQGNSA. V lost 3 bases to trimming and J lost 8 bases, with 13 bases between them. The CDR3 is made up of 14 amino acids. The CDR3 loop reads CASSFGFREEKLFF. The DNA of the CDR3 is TGTGCCAGCAGCTTCGGGTTCCGAGAGGAAAAACTGTTTTTT.

The chain has TRBV7-9 and TRBJ2-3, with TRBD1 matching 8 bases. CDR1 and CDR2 (germline): SEHNR, FQNEAQ (reference sequence). The junction had 3 bases not matched to a gene; V was cut back by 2 bases and J by 5 bases. This CDR3 is built from 14 residues. CDR3 nucleotide sequence: TGTGCCAGCAGCTTACAGGGGGCGGGAGATACGCAGTATTTT. Translating gives CASSLQGAGDTQYF.

This clone was counted only a few times. CDR3 amino acids: CAWSRDRALNYGYTF. CDR3 sequence (DNA): TGTGCCTGGAGTCGGGACAGGGCCCTAAACTATGGCTACACCTTC. V and J are TRBV30 and TRBJ1-2; TRBD1 matches at 9 bases. J was trimmed by 2 bases and V by 2 bases; bases with no gene match: 6. The CDR3 length is 15 residues. Germline values: CDR1 GTSNPN, CDR2 SVGIG (reference sequence).

The genes are TRBV30 and TRBJ1-2; D remains unclear. V lost 3 bases and J lost 0, with 8 bases in between. The CDR3 is 13 amino acids. Germline CDR1 and CDR2: GTSNPN and SVGIG (reference sequence). The CDR3 spells CAWSEQTNYGYTF. For the CDR3, the DNA is TGTGCCTGGAGCGAACAGACTAACTATGGCTACACCTTC.

The chain couples TRBV30 to TRBJ1-5; weak D call: TRBD1 (5 bases). The CDR3 has 14 amino acids. V shed 5 bases and J shed 3 bases, with 14 bases lying between them. Germline V gives CDR1 GTSNPN, CDR2 SVGIG (reference sequence). CDR3 sequence: CAWGGAQANQPQHF. The CDR3 bases are TGTGCCTGGGGAGGGGCACAGGCCAATCAGCCCCAGCATTTT.